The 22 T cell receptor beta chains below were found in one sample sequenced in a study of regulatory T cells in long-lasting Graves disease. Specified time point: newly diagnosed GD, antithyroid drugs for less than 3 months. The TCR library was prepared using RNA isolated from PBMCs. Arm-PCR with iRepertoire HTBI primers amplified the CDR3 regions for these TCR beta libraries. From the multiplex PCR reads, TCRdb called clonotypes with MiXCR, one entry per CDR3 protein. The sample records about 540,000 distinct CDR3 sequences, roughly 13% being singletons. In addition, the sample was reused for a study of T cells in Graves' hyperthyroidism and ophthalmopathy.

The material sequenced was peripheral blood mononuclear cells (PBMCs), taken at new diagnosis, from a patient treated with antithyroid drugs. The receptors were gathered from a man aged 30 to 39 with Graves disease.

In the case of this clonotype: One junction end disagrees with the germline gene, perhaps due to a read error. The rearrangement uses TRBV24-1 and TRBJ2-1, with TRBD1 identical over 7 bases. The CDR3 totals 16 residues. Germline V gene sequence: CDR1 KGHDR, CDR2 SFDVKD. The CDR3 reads CATGDLGQGENNGQFF. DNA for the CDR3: TGTGCCACCGGTGATTTGGGTCAGGGGGAAAACAATGGGCAGTTCTTC.

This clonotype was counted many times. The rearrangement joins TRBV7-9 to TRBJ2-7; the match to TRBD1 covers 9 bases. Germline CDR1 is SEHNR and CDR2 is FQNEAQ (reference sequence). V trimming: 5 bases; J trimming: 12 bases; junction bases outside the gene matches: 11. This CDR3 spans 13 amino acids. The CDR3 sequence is CASSPPGQGGRYF. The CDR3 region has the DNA TGTGCCAGCAGCCCACCGGGACAGGGTGGTCGGTACTTC.

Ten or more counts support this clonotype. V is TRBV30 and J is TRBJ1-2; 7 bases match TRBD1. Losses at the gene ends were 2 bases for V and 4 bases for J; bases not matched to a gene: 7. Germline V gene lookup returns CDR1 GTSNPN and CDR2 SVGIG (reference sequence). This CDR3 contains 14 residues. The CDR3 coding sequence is TGTGCCTGGAGTACCGGGTGGACAGGCTATGGCTACACCTTC. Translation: CAWSTGWTGYGYTF.

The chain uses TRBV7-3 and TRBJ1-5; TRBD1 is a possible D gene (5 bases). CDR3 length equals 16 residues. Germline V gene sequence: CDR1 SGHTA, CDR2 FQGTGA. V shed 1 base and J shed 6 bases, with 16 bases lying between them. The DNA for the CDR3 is TGTGCCAGCAGCTTAATAAGACCTAGGGGCAGTCAGCCCCAGCATTTT. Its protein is CASSLIRPRGSQPQHF.

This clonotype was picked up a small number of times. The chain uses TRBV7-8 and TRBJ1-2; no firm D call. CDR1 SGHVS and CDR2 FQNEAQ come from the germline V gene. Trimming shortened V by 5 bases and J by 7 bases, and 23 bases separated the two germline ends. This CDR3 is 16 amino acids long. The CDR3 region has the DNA TGTGCCAGCAGCCACCGAGTCGGGAAGCCTGCTCTTGGCTACACCTTC. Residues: CASSHRVGKPALGYTF.

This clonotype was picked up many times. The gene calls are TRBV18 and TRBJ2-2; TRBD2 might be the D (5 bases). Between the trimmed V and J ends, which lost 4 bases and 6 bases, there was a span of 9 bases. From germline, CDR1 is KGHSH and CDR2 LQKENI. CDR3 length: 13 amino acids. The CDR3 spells CASSRGESGELFF. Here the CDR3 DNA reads TGTGCCAGCTCACGTGGGGAGTCCGGGGAGCTGTTTTTT.

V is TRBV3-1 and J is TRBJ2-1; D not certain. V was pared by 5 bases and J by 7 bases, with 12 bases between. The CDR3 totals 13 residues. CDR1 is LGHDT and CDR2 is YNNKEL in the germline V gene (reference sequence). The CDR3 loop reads CASSDSTPNEQFF. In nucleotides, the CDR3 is TGTGCCAGCAGCGATTCTACCCCGAATGAGCAGTTCTTC.

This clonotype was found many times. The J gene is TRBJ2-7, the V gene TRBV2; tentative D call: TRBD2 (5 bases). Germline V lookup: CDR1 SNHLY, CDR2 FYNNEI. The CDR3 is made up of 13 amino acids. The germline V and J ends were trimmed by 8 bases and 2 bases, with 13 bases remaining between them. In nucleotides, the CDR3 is TGTGCCAGCTGTTATGCGGGTACCTACGAGCAGTACTTC. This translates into CASCYAGTYEQYF.

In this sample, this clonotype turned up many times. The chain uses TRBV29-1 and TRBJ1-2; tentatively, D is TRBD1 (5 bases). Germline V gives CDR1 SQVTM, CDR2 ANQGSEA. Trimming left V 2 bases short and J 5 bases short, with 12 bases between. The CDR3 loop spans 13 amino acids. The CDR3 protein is CSVELLRGYGYTF. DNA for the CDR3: TGCAGCGTTGAACTACTTCGGGGGTATGGCTACACCTTC.

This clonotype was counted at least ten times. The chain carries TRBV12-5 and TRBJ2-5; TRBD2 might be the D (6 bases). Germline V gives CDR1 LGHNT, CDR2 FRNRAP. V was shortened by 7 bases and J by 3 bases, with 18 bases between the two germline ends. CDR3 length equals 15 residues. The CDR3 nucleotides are TGTGCTAGTGCCCGGCGGGGTGAATTGAAAGAGACCCAGTACTTC. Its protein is CASARRGELKETQYF.

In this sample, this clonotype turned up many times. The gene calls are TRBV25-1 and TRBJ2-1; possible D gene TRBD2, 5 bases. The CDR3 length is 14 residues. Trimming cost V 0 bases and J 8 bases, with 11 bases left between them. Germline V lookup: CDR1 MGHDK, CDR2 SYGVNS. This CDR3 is CASSEYGGRDEQFF. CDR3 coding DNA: TGTGCCAGCAGTGAATATGGCGGGCGAGATGAGCAGTTCTTC.

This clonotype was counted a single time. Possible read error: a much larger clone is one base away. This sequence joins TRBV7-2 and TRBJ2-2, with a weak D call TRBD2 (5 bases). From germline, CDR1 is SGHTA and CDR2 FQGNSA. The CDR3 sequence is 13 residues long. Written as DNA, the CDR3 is TGTGCCAGCAGCTTAGAGTTATCCGGGAAGCTGTTTTTT. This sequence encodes CASSLELSGKLFF. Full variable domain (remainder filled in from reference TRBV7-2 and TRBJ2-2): GAGVSQSPSNKVTEKGKDVELRCDPISGHTALYWYRQSLGQGLEFLIYFQGNSAPDKSGLPSDRFSAERTGGSVSTLTIQRTQQEDSAVYLCASSLELSGKLFFGEGSRLTVL.

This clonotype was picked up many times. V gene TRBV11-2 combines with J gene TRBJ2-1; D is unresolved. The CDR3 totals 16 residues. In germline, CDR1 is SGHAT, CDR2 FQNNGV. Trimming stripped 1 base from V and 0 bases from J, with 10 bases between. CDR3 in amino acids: CASSLVGQSSYNEQFF. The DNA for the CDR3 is TGTGCCAGCAGCTTAGTGGGCCAGAGCTCCTACAATGAGCAGTTCTTC.

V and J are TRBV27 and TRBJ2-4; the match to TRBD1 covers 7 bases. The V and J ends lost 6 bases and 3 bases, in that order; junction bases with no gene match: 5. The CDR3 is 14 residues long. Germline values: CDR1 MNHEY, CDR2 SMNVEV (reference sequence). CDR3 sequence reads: CASSPWTGKNIQYF. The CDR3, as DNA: TGTGCCAGCAGCCCGTGGACAGGCAAAAACATTCAGTACTTC.

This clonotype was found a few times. The CDR3 sequence is CASSGLLAGVDEQYF. CDR3 in DNA: TGCGCCAGCAGCGGTCTCCTAGCGGGAGTTGATGAGCAGTACTTC. The chain employs TRBV5-1 and TRBJ2-7; 10 nucleotides agree with TRBD2. The CDR3 runs to 15 residues. V lost 4 bases, J lost 7 bases, and 11 bases stayed unmatched. Germline CDR1 SGHRS, CDR2 YFSETQ. Variable domain in full (rest from reference TRBV5-1 and TRBJ2-7): KAGVTQTPRYLIKTRGQQVTLSCSPISGHRSVSWYQQTPGQGLQFLFEYFSETQRNKGNFPGRFSGRQFSNSRSEMNVSTLELGDSALYLCASSGLLAGVDEQYFGPGTRLTVT.

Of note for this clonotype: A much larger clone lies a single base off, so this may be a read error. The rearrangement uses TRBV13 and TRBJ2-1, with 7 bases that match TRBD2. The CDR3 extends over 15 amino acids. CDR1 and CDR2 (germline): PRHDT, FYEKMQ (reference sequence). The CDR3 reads CASGLVAGKHNEQFF. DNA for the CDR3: TGCGCCAGCGGCTTGGTAGCGGGTAAACACAATGAGCAGTTCTTC.

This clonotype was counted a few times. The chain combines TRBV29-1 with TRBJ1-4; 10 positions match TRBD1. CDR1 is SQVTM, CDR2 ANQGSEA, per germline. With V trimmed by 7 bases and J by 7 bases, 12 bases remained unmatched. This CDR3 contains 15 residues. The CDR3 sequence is CSATGSGTGVEKLFF. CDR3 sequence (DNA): TGCAGCGCCACGGGTTCCGGGACAGGGGTTGAAAAACTGTTTTTT.

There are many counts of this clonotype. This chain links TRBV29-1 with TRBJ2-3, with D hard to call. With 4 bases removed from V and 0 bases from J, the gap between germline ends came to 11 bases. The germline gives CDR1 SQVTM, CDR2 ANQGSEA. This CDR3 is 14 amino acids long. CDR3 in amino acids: CSVVTIGSTDTQYF. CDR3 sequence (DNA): TGCAGCGTTGTGACCATCGGGAGCACAGATACGCAGTATTTT.

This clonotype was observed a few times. The CDR3 bases are TGCAGCGGTCTTTTCGGCTACGAGCAGTACTTC. Protein product: CSGLFGYEQYF. The chain is built from TRBV29-1 and TRBJ2-7; unclear D gene. CDR1 and CDR2 from the germline V gene are SQVTM and ANQGSEA. Between the trimmed V and J ends, which lost 7 bases and 3 bases, there was a span of 10 bases. CDR3 size: 11 residues.

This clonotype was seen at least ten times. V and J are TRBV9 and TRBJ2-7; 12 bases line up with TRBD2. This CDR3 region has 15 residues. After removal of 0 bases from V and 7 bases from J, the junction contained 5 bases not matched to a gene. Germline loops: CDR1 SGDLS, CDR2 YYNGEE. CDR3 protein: CASSVEASGGVEQYF. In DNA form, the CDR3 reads TGTGCCAGCAGCGTAGAGGCTAGCGGGGGGGTGGAGCAGTACTTC.

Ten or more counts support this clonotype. In DNA form, the CDR3 reads TGTGCCAGCTCACCTGGACAGTCACCCCTCCACTTT. Translated, it gives CASSPGQSPLHF. J is TRBJ1-6 and V is TRBV18; possibly TRBD1 for D (6 bases). V gave up 3 bases and J gave up 10 bases, with 7 bases separating them. Germline-derived CDR1 and CDR2 are KGHSH and LQKENI. The CDR3 sequence is 12 residues long. Full variable domain (remainder filled in from reference TRBV18 and TRBJ1-6): NAGVMQNPRHLVRRRGQEARLRCSPMKGHSHVYWYRQLPEEGLKFMVYLQKENIIDESGMPKERFSAEFPKEGPSILRIQQVVRGDSAAYFCASSPGQSPLHFGNGTRLTVT.

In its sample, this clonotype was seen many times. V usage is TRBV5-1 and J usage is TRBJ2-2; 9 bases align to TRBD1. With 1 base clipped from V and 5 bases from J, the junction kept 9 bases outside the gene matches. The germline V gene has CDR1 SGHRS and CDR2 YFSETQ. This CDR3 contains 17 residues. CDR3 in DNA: TGCGCCAGCAGCTTGTCCCCACAGGGGGCAAATACCGGGGAGCTGTTTTTT. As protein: CASSLSPQGANTGELFF. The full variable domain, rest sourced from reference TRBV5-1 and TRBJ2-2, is KAGVTQTPRYLIKTRGQQVTLSCSPISGHRSVSWYQQTPGQGLQFLFEYFSETQRNKGNFPGRFSGRQFSNSRSEMNVSTLELGDSALYLCASSLSPQGANTGELFFGEGSRLTVL.